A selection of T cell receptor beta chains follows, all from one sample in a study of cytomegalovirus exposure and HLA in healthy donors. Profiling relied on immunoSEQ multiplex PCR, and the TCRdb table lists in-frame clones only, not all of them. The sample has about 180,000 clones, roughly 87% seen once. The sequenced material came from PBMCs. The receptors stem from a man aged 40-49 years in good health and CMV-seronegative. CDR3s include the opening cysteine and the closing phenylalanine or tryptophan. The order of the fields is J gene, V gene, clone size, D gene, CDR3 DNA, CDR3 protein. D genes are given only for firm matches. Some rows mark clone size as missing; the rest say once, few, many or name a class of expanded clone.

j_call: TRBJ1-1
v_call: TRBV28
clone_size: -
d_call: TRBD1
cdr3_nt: TGTGCCAGCAGGAGACAGGGGAACACTGAAGCTTTCTTT
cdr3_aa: CASRRQGNTEAFF

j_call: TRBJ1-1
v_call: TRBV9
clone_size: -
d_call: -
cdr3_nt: TGTGCCAGCAGCCCGAGGAAGGGGGACACTGAAGCTTTCTTT
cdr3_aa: CASSPRKGDTEAFF

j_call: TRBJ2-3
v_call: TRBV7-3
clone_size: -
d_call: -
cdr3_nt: TGTGCCAGCAGCTTCACTAGCTCGGTATCGGCAGATACGCAGTATTTT
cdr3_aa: CASSFTSSVSADTQYF

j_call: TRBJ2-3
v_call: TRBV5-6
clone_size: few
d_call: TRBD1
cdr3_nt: TGTGCCAGCAGCGCCACAGGGGCTGGGACAGATACGCAGTATTTT
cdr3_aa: CASSATGAGTDTQYF

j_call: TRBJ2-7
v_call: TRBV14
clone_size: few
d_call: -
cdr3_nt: TGTGCCAGCAGCCATATAAGCCACGAGCAGTACTTC
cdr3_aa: CASSHISHEQYF

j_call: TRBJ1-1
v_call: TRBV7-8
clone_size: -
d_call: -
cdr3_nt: TGTGCCAGCAGCTTAGGACGGGGAGGGGACACTGAAGCTTTCTTT
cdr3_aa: CASSLGRGGDTEAFF

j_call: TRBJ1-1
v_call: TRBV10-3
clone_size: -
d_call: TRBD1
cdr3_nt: TGTGCCATCAGTGAGTCAAAGGCAGGGGGTGGCACTGAAGCTTTCTTT
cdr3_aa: CAISESKAGGGTEAFF

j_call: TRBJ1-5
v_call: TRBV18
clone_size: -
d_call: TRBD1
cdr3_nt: TGTGCCAGCTCACCAGACAGGGGCCCCGCGGGTTGGTATAATCAGCCCCAGCATTTT
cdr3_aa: CASSPDRGPAGWYNQPQHF

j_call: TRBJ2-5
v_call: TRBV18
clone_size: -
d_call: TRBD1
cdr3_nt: TGTGCCAGCTCACCGGACAGGGAGACCCAGTACTTC
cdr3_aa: CASSPDRETQYF

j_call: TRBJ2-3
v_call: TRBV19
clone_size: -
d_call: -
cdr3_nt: TGTGCCAGTAGTTGGACAGCCTCCACCCCAGATACGCAGTATTTT
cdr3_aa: CASSWTASTPDTQYF

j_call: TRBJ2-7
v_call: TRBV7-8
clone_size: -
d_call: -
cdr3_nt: TGTGCCAGCAGCTTAGAGGTCGGGTGGAACGAGCAGTACTTC
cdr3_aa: CASSLEVGWNEQYF

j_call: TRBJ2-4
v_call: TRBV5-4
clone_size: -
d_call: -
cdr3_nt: TGTGCCAGCAGCTTGCTCGTGGGAGGAGTTGGGGGCATTCAGTACTTC
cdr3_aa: CASSLLVGGVGGIQYF

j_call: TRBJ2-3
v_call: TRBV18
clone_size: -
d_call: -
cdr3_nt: TGTGCCAGCTCACTCTCTCGGTCCACAGATACGCAGTATTTT
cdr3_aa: CASSLSRSTDTQYF

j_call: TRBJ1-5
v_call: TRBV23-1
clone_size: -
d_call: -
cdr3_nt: TGCGCCAGCAGTCAATTTTCACGAACTTGCAATCAGCCCCAGCATTTT
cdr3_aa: CASSQFSRTCNQPQHF

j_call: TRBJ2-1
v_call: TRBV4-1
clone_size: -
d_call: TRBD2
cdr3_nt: TGCGCCAGCAGCCAAGATGCGCTAGCGGGGGCCCTCTCCTACAATGAGCAGTTCTTC
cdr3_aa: CASSQDALAGALSYNEQFF

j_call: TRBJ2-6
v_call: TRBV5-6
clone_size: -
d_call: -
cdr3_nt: TGTGCCAGCAGCTCCAGGGTCTCTGGGGCCAACGTCCTGACTTTC
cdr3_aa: CASSSRVSGANVLTF

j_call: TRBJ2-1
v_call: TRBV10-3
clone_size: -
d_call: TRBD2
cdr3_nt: TGTGCCATCAGTCCGGGACTAGAGAGGGAGCAGTTCTTC
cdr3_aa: CAISPGLEREQFF

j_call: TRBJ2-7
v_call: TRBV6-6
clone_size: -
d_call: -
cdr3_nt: TGTGCCAGCAGCCTTCCGGGATTCTCCTACGAGCAGTACTTC
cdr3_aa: CASSLPGFSYEQYF

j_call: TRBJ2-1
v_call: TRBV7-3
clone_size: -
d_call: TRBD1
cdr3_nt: TGTGCCAGCAGCTTATGGGGCGACAGGGGGGGCGATGAGCAGTTCTTC
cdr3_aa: CASSLWGDRGGDEQFF

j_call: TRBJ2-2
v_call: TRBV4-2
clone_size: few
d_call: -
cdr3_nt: TGTGCCAGCAGCCAAGTAGGGGGCACCGGGGAGCTGTTTTTT
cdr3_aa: CASSQVGGTGELFF

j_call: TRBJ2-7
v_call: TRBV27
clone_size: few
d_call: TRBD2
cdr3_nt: TGTGCCAGCAGTTTGAGCGGGAGTTTCTACGAGCAGTACTTC
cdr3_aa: CASSLSGSFYEQYF

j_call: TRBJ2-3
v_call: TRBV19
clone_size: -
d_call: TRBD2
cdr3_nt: TGTGCCAGTAGTATTCAAAGCGGGAGCAGCGATACGCAGTATTTT
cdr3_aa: CASSIQSGSSDTQYF